What follows is one T cell receptor beta chain and its context. This receptor's antigen is unknown. Qualities for individual bases were not recorded, and no much larger clone is one base off. From the germline V gene (reference sequence), CDR1 is DFQATT and CDR2 is SNEGSKA. The CDR3 holds 13 amino acids from the cysteine to the phenylalanine. The retained sequence is limited to the CDR3, 39 bases, with the frame set at the first base. Libraries were constructed by 5' RACE. TCRdb lists the instrument as Illumina HiSeq 2500. A second PCR of roughly 6 to 11 cycles was performed with a sample-barcoded 5' primer and a J-beta primer mix. Each TCR beta cDNA molecule received a unique molecular identifier from a template-switch 5' adaptor carrying 12 random nucleotides. Each sample yielded at least 3 million CDR3-containing paired-end reads. The Mint cDNA synthesis kit, primed by a TRBC-specific oligonucleotide, was used to synthesize first-strand cDNA from all RNA. Following uracil-DNA glycosylase treatment, a first 18-cycle PCR with universal primers M1SS and BC2_uni_R was performed on all cDNA. In the authors' own workflow: Each sample was normalized by randomly selecting 1 million high-quality reads, each carrying a distinct molecular identifier. Reads sharing molecular identifiers were discarded rather than binned into consensus sequences. CDR3 identification, clonotype clustering and error correction used MiTCR with a Q25 quality threshold and the strictest error-elimination algorithm. A nonparametric unseen species model with Euler transformation was used to estimate lower-bound total TCR beta diversity. TCRdb redid the processing of the public reads, applying fastp at Q25 and MiXCR, and retained in-frame beta chains. Every distinct CDR3 protein forms one entry, paired with its most common genes and DNA. The V and J calls reflect TCRdb's pipeline rather than the authors' work. The sample table records 1.5 million to 1.9 million distinct CDR3 sequences; roughly 43% of these occur just once. Of the sample, less than 5% falls within the top ten clones.

The data were obtained in a study of blood T cells in healthy people across ages (dated by TCRdb to about 2015). In the study overall: In model experiments, template switching captured about one uniquely barcoded TCR beta cDNA molecule for every two T cells. Four age groups were formed from the donors: young (average about 17 years), middle-aged (more than 35), aged (about 68) and long-lived (roughly 88). Age-related changes in TCR beta repertoire diversity were measured in the study by deep sequencing normalized with unique cDNA molecular identifiers. Two additional independent replicas of 1 million unique cDNA reads from the same blood draw were analyzed for two donors (one aged 18 to 30 and one aged 80 or older). To avoid experimental bias, donors of different ages were distributed randomly across sequencing lanes.

Donors were under 40 systemically healthy Caucasian individuals from Russia aged roughly 6 to 90 years. About 10 milliliters of peripheral blood were drawn from each donor into EDTA-treated Vacutainer tubes. Ficoll-Paque density-gradient centrifugation was used to isolate PBMCs, with at least 6.5 million obtained per sample. Total RNA, at least 6 micrograms per sample, was extracted from PBMCs with Trizol reagent. The percentages of naive CD45RAhigh/CD27high T cells were determined by flow cytometry on a PBMC aliquot from every donor. Study-wide conclusions, independent of this receptor: Compared with the aged group, the long-lived group had more naive CD4+ T cells, fewer expanded clones and increased TCR diversity, a pattern suggesting age selection. The CMV infection status of donors was not known, potentially confounding age-related changes in expanded clonotypes. Observed TCR beta diversity per million T cells fell roughly linearly with age, and a significant reduction was already apparent by age roughly 40. Conclusive comparison of naive and antigen-experienced compartments was prevented by the profiling of bulk unsorted PBMCs. Total diversity estimates from one million sequenced T cells were considered lower bounds and underestimates. A strong correlation was found between observed TCR beta diversity and the percentage of naive T cells measured by flow cytometry.

This clonotype was sampled from a woman between 18 and 29 years old in good health. Rearrangement joined TRBV20-1 to TRBJ2-1, with the D gene not clear enough to name. The J call is in doubt because the DNA end fits TRBJ2-7 better. The sequenced material came from blood. The bases read TGCAGTGCTAGAGCTGATCTTGACAATGAGCAGTACTTC. Protein translation: CSARADLDNEQYF.